What follows are 30 T cell receptor beta chains derived from one specimen sequenced in a study of low-dose radiotherapy and immunotherapy resistance in tumors. Primers targeting TRAV and TRBV primed first-strand cDNA, covering alpha and beta chains. TCRs underwent 15 to 25 PCR cycles of amplification with a constant-region primer and V-primer adapter. TCRdb redid the calling of the reads with MiXCR, one entry per CDR3 protein. The data show 10,000 to 15,000 distinct CDR3 sequences, roughly 60% seen once. The receptor source for this set is a human donor with advanced metastatic prostate, ovarian, gallbladder or colorectal cancer (not recorded which). This table probably holds off-target reads from a library built for another chain.

This rearrangement joins TRBV7-2 to TRBJ2-2; D remains unclear. This CDR3 contains 13 residues. V lost 10 bases to trimming and J lost 6 bases, with 15 bases between them. CDR1 SGHTA and CDR2 FQGNSA come from the germline V gene. The CDR3 reads CATRFSAPGELFF. The DNA of the CDR3 is TGTGCCACCAGGTTTTCCGCCCCCGGGGAGCTGTTTTTT.

This clonotype was seen more than once but under ten times. The chain employs TRBV7-2 and TRBJ2-1; D is perhaps TRBD2 (5 bases). V was pared by 2 bases and J by 9 bases, with 17 bases between. The CDR3 contains 15 residues. Per the germline V gene, CDR1 is SGHTA and CDR2 is FQGNSA. The CDR3 DNA reads TGTGCCAGCAGCTTAATAGAGCGTCTACGGGGTGAGCAGTTCTTC. Translating gives CASSLIERLRGEQFF.

The genes are TRBV19 and TRBJ2-5; D may be TRBD2 (5 bases). Germline V CDR1 and CDR2: LNHDA, SQIVND (reference sequence). Trimming shortened V by 1 base and J by 4 bases, and 13 bases separated the two germline ends. The CDR3 totals 15 residues. CDR3 sequence (DNA): TGTGCCAGTAGTATAGCGTCGGGGAAGGGAGAGACCCAGTACTTC. This translates into CASSIASGKGETQYF. Variable domain in full (rest from reference TRBV19 and TRBJ2-5): DGGITQSPKYLFRKEGQNVTLSCEQNLNHDAMYWYRQDPGQGLRLIYYSQIVNDFQKGDIAEGYSVSREKKESFPLTVTSAQKNPTAFYLCASSIASGKGETQYFGPGTRLLVL.

This clonotype has more than one count but fewer than ten. This chain joins TRBV28 and TRBJ1-1; D may be TRBD1 (6 bases). Germline assignment: CDR1 MDHEN and CDR2 SYDVKM. V lost 4 bases and J lost 3, with 33 bases in between. The CDR3 covers 21 residues. The CDR3 region is CASSWPSLMWGRGRNDTEAFF. DNA of the CDR3: TGTGCCAGCAGTTGGCCTTCCCTGATGTGGGGGCGAGGTAGGAATGACACTGAAGCTTTCTTT.

The chain recombines TRBV6-2 or TRBV6-3 with TRBJ2-7; unclear D gene. The germline V gene encodes CDR1 MNHEY and CDR2 SVGEGT. Trimming stripped 5 bases from V and 0 bases from J, with 11 bases between. This CDR3 comprises 14 residues. The CDR3 loop reads CASSRQRSSYEQYF. In DNA form, the CDR3 reads TGTGCCAGCAGTCGACAAAGGAGCTCCTACGAGCAGTACTTC.

This chain links TRBV18 with TRBJ2-1; maybe TRBD1 (6 bases). The CDR3 is made up of 15 amino acids. V lost 5 bases and J lost 2, with 13 bases in between. Germline lookup yields CDR1 KGHSH and CDR2 LQKENI. CDR3 bases: TGTGCCAGCTCAAGGGGGAGCGAAACCTACAATGAGCAGTTCTTC. It specifies CASSRGSETYNEQFF.

The CDR3 DNA is TGCGCCAGCAGCTTGAAATACGGGGCCAACGTCCTGACTTTC. Its protein is CASSLKYGANVLTF. The rearrangement links TRBV5-1 to TRBJ2-6; D ambiguous. Trimming took 1 base from V and 4 from J, leaving 6 bases between them. In germline, CDR1 is SGHRS, CDR2 YFSETQ. The CDR3 is made up of 14 amino acids. The full variable domain, with the rest looked up from reference TRBV5-1 and TRBJ2-6, is KAGVTQTPRYLIKTRGQQVTLSCSPISGHRSVSWYQQTPGQGLQFLFEYFSETQRNKGNFPGRFSGRQFSNSRSEMNVSTLELGDSALYLCASSLKYGANVLTFGAGSRLTVL.

The genes are TRBV6-1 and TRBJ1-2, with 7 bases matching TRBD1. With 5 bases clipped from V and 4 bases from J, the junction kept 28 bases outside the gene matches. CDR3 length: 21 residues. CDR1 and CDR2 (germline): MNHNS, SASEGT. The CDR3 DNA sequence: TGTGCCAGCAGTTACTCGGCCTCGATCCTCCAGGGGGATAGAGTTGGCTATGGCTACACCTTC. Its translation: CASSYSASILQGDRVGYGYTF.

This chain links TRBV12-3 or TRBV12-4 with TRBJ2-3, with D perhaps TRBD1 (6 bases). V lost 3 bases and J 4 bases, leaving 11 bases between the germline ends. CDR3 length equals 14 residues. CDR3 nucleotide sequence: TGTGCCAGCAGTTTGGGGACAAGCTCAGATACGCAGTATTTT. Its translation: CASSLGTSSDTQYF.

This rearrangement joins TRBV5-1 to TRBJ2-1, with D uncertain. The CDR3 has 13 amino acids. The ends were cut back, 7 bases at V and 8 bases at J, with 16 bases in the middle. Germline CDR1 SGHRS, CDR2 YFSETQ. The CDR3 reads CASGPALSHEQFF. The CDR3 region has the DNA TGCGCCAGCGGCCCGGCACTTTCCCATGAGCAGTTCTTC.

This clonotype was seen only a few times. This chain links TRBV28 with TRBJ2-1; TRBD2 aligns across 7 bases. The trim removed 6 bases at V and 5 bases at J, leaving 7 bases unmatched. Germline V gives CDR1 MDHEN, CDR2 SYDVKM. The CDR3 length is 14 residues. The CDR3 DNA follows: TGTGCCAGCAGCCTGGGAGGGCATGACAATGAGCAGTTCTTC. Translation: CASSLGGHDNEQFF.

The J gene is TRBJ2-1, the V gene TRBV3-1; D unresolved. V was clipped by 0 bases and J by 15 bases, with 12 bases between them. This CDR3 has 12 residues. The germline gives CDR1 LGHDT, CDR2 YNNKEL (reference sequence). CDR3 nucleotides: TGTGCCAGCAGCCAAGATAGGTTCCATCCGTTCTTC. This gives the protein CASSQDRFHPFF.

As concerns this clonotype: One end of the junction varies from germline; a read error may be responsible. J is TRBJ2-1 and V is TRBV7-6; 8 positions match TRBD2. Per the germline V gene, CDR1 is SGHVS and CDR2 is FNYEAQ. CDR3 size: 13 residues. The CDR3 DNA follows: TGTGCCAGCACCTTAGCGGGGATGAATGAGCAGTTCTTC. Translating gives CASTLAGMNEQFF. Supplemented by reference TRBV7-6 and TRBJ2-1, the full variable domain reads GAGVSQSPRYKVTKRGQDVALRCDPISGHVSLYWYRQALGQGPEFLTYFNYEAQQDKSGLPNDRFSAERPEGSISTLTIQRTEQRDSAMYRCASTLAGMNEQFFGPGTRLTVL.

CDR3 sequence (DNA): TGTGCCAGCAGTTTCGCAGCGAGCAATGAGCAGTTCTTC. Amino acids: CASSFAASNEQFF. The J gene is TRBJ2-1, the V gene TRBV6-4; D remains ambiguous. CDR1 is MRHNA, CDR2 SNTAGT, per germline. This CDR3 region has 13 residues. V dropped 5 bases and J dropped 6 bases, with 11 bases sitting between them.

This chain joins TRBV28 and TRBJ1-1; perhaps TRBD1 as D (6 bases). Germline V gene data show CDR1 as MDHEN and CDR2 as SYDVKM. The CDR3 is made up of 17 amino acids. The V end lost 2 bases, the J end lost 4 bases, and 20 bases lay between the germline ends. Here the CDR3 DNA reads TGTGCCAGCAGTTTACTTCCAGGGGAACAGGGTCGCACTGAAGCTTTCTTT. It translates to CASSLLPGEQGRTEAFF.

The rearrangement links TRBV29-1 to TRBJ2-7, with TRBD2 matching 10 bases. Germline CDR1 is SQVTM and CDR2 is ANQGSEA. There are 14 residues in the CDR3. V gave up 3 bases and J gave up 7 bases; unmatched junction bases: 9. The chain's CDR3 is CSVDSSSGSHEQYF. The DNA of the CDR3 is TGCAGCGTTGATTCGTCTAGCGGGAGTCATGAGCAGTACTTC.

The chain has TRBV6-5 and TRBJ1-3, with no clear D. Germline CDR1 is MNHEY and CDR2 is SVGAGI. This CDR3 is 17 amino acids long. V was trimmed by 0 bases and J by 0 bases, leaving 12 bases between them. The CDR3 DNA sequence: TGTGCCAGCAGTTACTCGAGGCGGAGGGACTCTGGAAACACCATATATTTT. It codes for CASSYSRRRDSGNTIYF.

The chain recombines TRBV24-1 with TRBJ2-1, with 10 positions matching TRBD2. Trimming at V came to 5 bases and at J to 8 bases, leaving 17 bases not matched to a gene. Per the germline V gene, CDR1 is KGHDR and CDR2 is SFDVKD. There are 18 residues in the CDR3. CDR3 in amino acids: CATSGASGSFRVMDEQFF. The CDR3 nucleotides read TGTGCCACCAGTGGTGCTAGCGGGAGTTTTAGGGTTATGGATGAGCAGTTCTTC.

This clonotype appeared a single time. The chain employs TRBV24-1 and TRBJ2-1; D is unresolved. The germline gives CDR1 KGHDR, CDR2 SFDVKD. There are 16 residues in the CDR3. V was pared by 1 base and J by 8 bases, with 17 bases between. The CDR3 DNA sequence: TGTGCCACCAGTGATTTCAGGCGACTGGCGACGGATGAGCAGTTCTTC. It specifies CATSDFRRLATDEQFF.

The chain employs TRBV6-2 or TRBV6-3 and TRBJ2-7; D gene unclear. V shed 5 bases and J shed 5 bases, with 13 bases lying between them. The CDR3 runs 13 residues. CDR1 is MNHEY and CDR2 is SVGEGT in the germline V gene. The CDR3 region has the DNA TGTGCCAGCAGTGAACCGGGCCTGCACGAGCAGTACTTC. It specifies CASSEPGLHEQYF.

This chain uses TRBV20-1 with TRBJ1-1; 8 bases line up with TRBD1. CDR1 and CDR2 from the germline V gene are DFQATT and SNEGSKA (reference sequence). Unmatched junction bases numbered 6, after V lost 6 bases and J lost 0 bases. CDR3 size: 14 residues. The chain's CDR3 is CSAPPGGVNTEAFF. CDR3 bases: TGCAGTGCCCCCCCAGGGGGCGTGAACACTGAAGCTTTCTTT.

The genes are TRBV2 and TRBJ2-5; perhaps TRBD1 as D (6 bases). There are 14 residues in the CDR3. Deletions cut 3 bases from V and 4 bases from J, with 12 bases between. CDR1 and CDR2 from the germline V gene are SNHLY and FYNNEI. CDR3 DNA sequence: TGTGCCAGCAGTGACGAACAGGGATCAGAGACCCAGTACTTC. Its translation: CASSDEQGSETQYF.

CDR3 in DNA: TGTGCCAGCAGCCAGGATACTAGCAGGGGCGAGCAGTACTTC. Amino acids: CASSQDTSRGEQYF. The J gene is TRBJ2-7, the V gene TRBV3-1, with D tentatively TRBD1 or TRBD2 (6 bases each). Trimming removed 3 bases from V and 6 bases from J, with 15 bases in between. This CDR3 contains 14 residues. Germline CDR1 is LGHDT and CDR2 is YNNKEL (reference sequence).

The chain carries TRBV6-1 and TRBJ2-4; 10 bases map to TRBD1. The V segment lost 2 bases and the J segment 2 bases; nucleotides outside the gene matches: 3. The germline V gene encodes CDR1 MNHNS and CDR2 SASEGT. This CDR3 is 16 amino acids long. CDR3 in DNA: TGTGCCAGCAGTGAAAGGGACAGGGGAACCAAAAACATTCAGTACTTC. Translated: CASSERDRGTKNIQYF.

The rearrangement joins TRBV14 to TRBJ2-1; 10 positions match TRBD2. Unmatched junction bases numbered 16, after V lost 4 bases and J lost 4 bases. CDR3 length: 19 residues. Germline values: CDR1 SGHDN, CDR2 FVKESK. Here the CDR3 reads CASSRRILAGTNSYNEQFF. As DNA, the CDR3 is TGTGCCAGCAGCCGACGTATACTAGCGGGGACCAACTCGTACAATGAGCAGTTCTTC.

This sequence joins TRBV6-6 and TRBJ1-5, with unresolved D. CDR3 length: 15 residues. V gave up 7 bases and J gave up 0 bases, with 13 bases separating them. From germline, CDR1 is MNHNY and CDR2 SVGAGI (reference sequence). CDR3 region: CASTPGSYSNQPQHF. The CDR3 nucleotides are TGTGCCAGCACCCCTGGGAGCTATAGCAATCAGCCCCAGCATTTT.

The CDR3: CASSLVRLAGTDTQYF. The CDR3 nucleotides read TGTGCCAGCAGCTTAGTGAGGCTAGCGGGCACAGATACGCAGTATTTT. V usage is TRBV11-2 and J usage is TRBJ2-3; 7 positions agree with TRBD2. This CDR3 has 16 amino acids. The J segment lost 1 base and the V segment lost 1 base, leaving 5 bases of the junction unmatched. Germline CDR1 SGHAT, CDR2 FQNNGV.

V usage is TRBV19 and J usage is TRBJ1-5, with D hard to call. Germline V CDR1 and CDR2: LNHDA, SQIVND (reference sequence). V was trimmed by 7 bases and J by 4 bases, leaving 17 bases between them. The CDR3 extends over 15 amino acids. The CDR3: CASTNNRNRNQPQHF. CDR3 bases: TGTGCCAGTACAAATAACAGAAACCGAAATCAGCCCCAGCATTTT.

The chain is built from TRBV6-2 or TRBV6-3 and TRBJ2-5; D call uncertain. Germline CDR1 MNHEY, CDR2 SVGEGT. V was clipped by 2 bases and J by 7 bases, with 11 bases between them. The CDR3 covers 13 residues. As DNA, the CDR3 is TGTGCCAGCAGTTACGAAAAGGTTGGGACCCAGTACTTC. Residues: CASSYEKVGTQYF.

In nucleotides, the CDR3 is TGCAGCGCTACCAGGGAGAACACTGAAGCTTTCTTT. Its protein is CSATRENTEAFF. The rearrangement joins TRBV29-1 to TRBJ1-1, with D possibly TRBD1 on 5 matching bases. Trimming took 7 bases from V and 1 from J, leaving 10 bases between them. This CDR3 is built from 12 residues. In germline, CDR1 is SQVTM, CDR2 ANQGSEA.